The 9 T cell receptor beta chains below all came from one sample that was sequenced in a study of T cells in narcolepsy. Sequencing was performed with immunoSEQ multiplex PCR; in TCRdb, only in-frame clones are kept and a portion is missing. The sample has fewer than 30,000 clones, approximately 85% seen once. Sequenced sample: CD45RA- memory CD4+ T cells from PBMCs. The receptor set was obtained from a human donor with narcolepsy.

This clone was found a few times. The gene calls are TRBV19 and TRBJ2-7; possibly TRBD2 for D (6 bases). Trimming shortened V by 7 bases and J by 2 bases, and 24 bases separated the two germline ends. Germline values: CDR1 LNHDA, CDR2 SQIVND (reference sequence). The CDR3 covers 17 residues. Here the CDR3 reads CASKLGRGKVIPYEQYF. The CDR3, as DNA: TGTGCCAGTAAGCTAGGACGCGGGAAGGTTATTCCCTACGAGCAGTACTTC.

The chain joins TRBV10-3 to TRBJ1-6; D possibly corresponds to TRBD1 (5 bases). Germline loops: CDR1 ENHRY, CDR2 SYGVKD. The CDR3 has 15 residues. V was cut by 5 bases and J by 7 bases, with 15 bases left in between. The CDR3 spells CAISSQGPENSPLHF. The CDR3 DNA reads as TGTGCCATCAGTTCCCAGGGTCCCGAAAATTCACCCCTCCACTTT.

This chain uses TRBV19 with TRBJ1-2; D remains ambiguous. The CDR3 runs 15 residues. Germline lookup yields CDR1 LNHDA and CDR2 SQIVND (reference sequence). V was pared by 4 bases and J by 4 bases, with 16 bases between. The CDR3 nucleotides are TGTGCCAGTAGTAGCTTCGAGGGCTTGTCCTATGGCTACACCTTC. It encodes CASSSFEGLSYGYTF.

This chain connects TRBV5-1 to TRBJ2-1, with 8 bases that match TRBD2. Trimming at V came to 4 bases and at J to 10 bases, leaving 10 bases not matched to a gene. CDR3 length: 14 residues. From germline, CDR1 is SGHRS and CDR2 YFSETQ. For the CDR3, the DNA is TGCGCCAGCAGCCTAGGTGGCGGGAGGTGGGAGCAGTTCTTC. Translation: CASSLGGGRWEQFF. The full variable domain, with the rest looked up from reference TRBV5-1 and TRBJ2-1, is KAGVTQTPRYLIKTRGQQVTLSCSPISGHRSVSWYQQTPGQGLQFLFEYFSETQRNKGNFPGRFSGRQFSNSRSEMNVSTLELGDSALYLCASSLGGGRWEQFFGPGTRLTVL.

The CDR3 DNA sequence: TGTGCCAGCAGCCCCCAAGGGGGCACTGAAGCTTTCTTT. It translates to CASSPQGGTEAFF. The J gene is TRBJ1-1, the V gene TRBV6-6; tentative D call: TRBD1 (6 bases). Germline values: CDR1 MNHNY, CDR2 SVGAGI (reference sequence). The CDR3 is 13 amino acids. The ends were cut back, 6 bases at V and 4 bases at J, with 12 bases in the middle.

The chain employs TRBV4-1 and TRBJ2-5; 7 nucleotides match TRBD2. The DNA end favors TRBJ2-7, so the J call may be wrong. The germline CDR1 and CDR2 sequences are MGHRA and YSYEKL. The CDR3 has 15 amino acids. This chain's CDR3 is CASSQGGGRSYEQYF. The CDR3 DNA reads as TGCGCCAGCAGCCAAGGGGGGGGGAGAAGCTACGAGCAGTACTTC.

V and J are TRBV10-3 and TRBJ2-1; possibly TRBD2 for D (6 bases). Germline V gene sequence: CDR1 ENHRY, CDR2 SYGVKD. The V end was cut by 5 bases, the J end by 1 base, with 15 bases between. The CDR3 sequence is 16 residues long. The DNA of the CDR3 is TGTGCCATCAGTAATGAGGGAGGTCTTTCCTACAATGAGCAGTTCTTC. Translation: CAISNEGGLSYNEQFF.

The chain employs TRBV7-9 and TRBJ2-1; 14 bases agree with TRBD2. The trim removed 3 bases at V and 12 bases at J, leaving 1 base unmatched. Germline loops: CDR1 SEHNR, CDR2 FQNEAQ (reference sequence). This CDR3 has 13 residues. CDR3 DNA: TGTGCCAGCAGCTTGGGACTAGCGGGAGCGCAGTTCTTC. Translation gives CASSLGLAGAQFF.

V gene TRBV19 combines with J gene TRBJ2-7, with TRBD2 matching over 8 bases. J gave up 1 base and V 7 bases, and 6 bases lay outside the gene matches. The CDR3 contains 14 residues. The germline V gene encodes CDR1 LNHDA and CDR2 SQIVND (reference sequence). CDR3 sequence (DNA): TGTGCCAGTACCAGGACTAGCAGTTCCTACGAGCAGTACTTC. Amino acid sequence: CASTRTSSSYEQYF. The full variable domain, its missing parts supplied by reference TRBV19 and TRBJ2-7, is DGGITQSPKYLFRKEGQNVTLSCEQNLNHDAMYWYRQDPGQGLRLIYYSQIVNDFQKGDIAEGYSVSREKKESFPLTVTSAQKNPTAFYLCASTRTSSSYEQYFGPGTRLTVT.